These T cell receptor beta chains were read from a single sample in a study of tumor-infiltrating lymphocytes in primary liver carcinoma. In TCRdb, the multiplex PCR reads were re-called with MiXCR into one record per CDR3 protein. The data contain fewer than 350,000 distinct CDR3 sequences, 65% of them seen just once; the ten biggest clones take up approximately 5.9%. Sample: peripheral blood. The receptors originated from a man aged 35 to 55 with primary liver carcinoma and hepatitis B virus infection. Each CDR3 is given with its conserved first and last residue. The D gene is left open where the match is weak. Not all rows give a size; the values are once, few, many and, for expanded clones, a class.

v_call	d_call	j_call	clone_size	cdr3_nt	cdr3_aa
TRBV11-2	.	TRBJ1-5	.	TGTGGCAGCAGCTTATCGGTCCTCCAGCCCCGGCATTTT	CGSSLSVLQPRHF
TRBV7-9	.	TRBJ1-6	.	TGTGCCAGCAGCTTAGCGTCGGGAGGGCCCCTCCACTTT	CASSLASGGPLHF
TRBV28	TRBD1	TRBJ2-7	.	TGTGCCAGCAGTCAATGGGCAGGGGGTCATGAGCAGTACTTC	CASSQWAGGHEQYF
TRBV11-2	TRBD1	TRBJ2-7	.	TGTACCAGCAGCTCACAGGGGGCTAACGGGCAGTACTTC	CTSSSQGANGQYF
TRBV4-2	.	TRBJ2-5	.	TGTGCCAGCAGCCAAGTCATTGCGGACCAAGAGACCCAGTACTTC	CASSQVIADQETQYF
TRBV4-1	TRBD1	TRBJ1-2	many	TGCGCCAGCAGGTTTTCCGAACAGGGGATAGCTAACTATGGCTACACCTTC	CASRFSEQGIANYGYTF
TRBV11-2	TRBD2	TRBJ2-1	.	TGTGCCAGCAGCCGACACACTAGCGGGCCTTACAATTGGCAGTTCTTC	CASSRHTSGPYNWQFF
TRBV10-3	TRBD1	TRBJ2-7	many	TGTGCCATCACTACCGGGACAGTAGCCTACGAGCAGTACTTC	CAITTGTVAYEQYF
TRBV6-2/TRBV6-3	TRBD2	TRBJ2-7	.	TGTGCCAGCAACCGGGGGGATTCCTACGAGCAGTACTTC	CASNRGDSYEQYF
TRBV6-2/TRBV6-3	.	TRBJ1-1	.	TGTGCCAGCAGTTACCTTAGTCTATCGAGAACTGAAGCTTTCTTC	CASSYLSLSRTEAFF
TRBV6-1	TRBD2	TRBJ2-1	.	TGTGCCAGCAGTGAAGTCCGTGCGGCTAGCGGGAGGGCCGGGGAGCAGTTCTTC	CASSEVRAASGRAGEQFF
TRBV11-2	.	TRBJ2-1	many	TGTGCCAGCAGCCGGTCTACGGGAGACTACAATGAGCAGTTCTTC	CASSRSTGDYNEQFF
TRBV30	.	TRBJ2-5	.	TGTGCCTGGGATAATCCAGGGGGGCGGAAGACCCAGTACTTC	CAWDNPGGRKTQYF
TRBV6-5	.	TRBJ2-2	.	TGTGCCGGCAGTTACTCGACCGGGGAGCTGTTTTTT	CAGSYSTGELFF
TRBV10-3	.	TRBJ2-2	.	TGTGCTATCAGTGAGTCGGCGCAGGACGCCGGGGAGCTGTTTTTT	CAISESAQDAGELFF
TRBV7-9	.	TRBJ1-4	few	TGTGCCAGCAGCTTAGTTGAGAATGATGCAACTAATGAAAAACTGTTTTTT	CASSLVENDATNEKLFF
TRBV5-5	TRBD2	TRBJ2-3	.	TGTGCCAGCAGCTTGGTGCCTAGCGGGACGCTAGATACGCAGTATTTT	CASSLVPSGTLDTQYF
TRBV6-5	TRBD2	TRBJ2-2	.	TGTGCCAGCAGTAGCCGGGCTAGCGGTACCACCGGGGAGCTGTTTTTT	CASSSRASGTTGELFF
TRBV11-2	TRBD2	TRBJ2-7	.	TGTGCCAGTAGTGAGACTAGCGGGAGCGTCGAGCAGTACTTC	CASSETSGSVEQYF
TRBV4-2	.	TRBJ2-7	.	TGTGTCAGCAGCCAAGATGGGGACGGCTCAGCCTACAAGCAGTACTTC	CVSSQDGDGSAYKQYF
TRBV10-3	TRBD1	TRBJ1-5	many	TGTGCCATCAGTGGGGACAGGGCTAGCAATCAGCCCCAGCATTTT	CAISGDRASNQPQHF
TRBV12-1	.	TRBJ1-2	many	TGTGCCAGCAGCGCCCGACAGGGCTATGGCTACACCTTC	CASSARQGYGYTF
TRBV14	TRBD1	TRBJ1-4	.	TGTGCCAGCAGCCAAGAGGCTAGGACAGGGCCCGGTTCGGGTGAAAAACTGTTTTTT	CASSQEARTGPGSGEKLFF
TRBV6-5	.	TRBJ2-7	many	TGTGCCAGCAGTTACCGACGGGGTGATGTGGGTTACTTC	CASSYRRGDVGYF
TRBV11-2	.	TRBJ2-3	.	TGTGCCAGCACCCCATCACCCGCAGATACGCAGTATTTT	CASTPSPADTQYF
TRBV11-2	TRBD1	TRBJ1-4	.	TGTGCCAGCAGCAATCCCCGACAGGGCAGGAATGAAAAACCGTTTTTT	CASSNPRQGRNEKPFF
TRBV5-1	TRBD2	TRBJ2-5	.	TGCGCCAGCAGCACCGGACTAGCAATGACTGTGGAGACCCAGTACTTC	CASSTGLAMTVETQYF
TRBV29-1	TRBD2	TRBJ2-1	many	TGCAGCGTTGTGGGAACTAGCGGGAATTCAGGCAATGAGCAGTTCTTC	CSVVGTSGNSGNEQFF
TRBV6-6	TRBD1	TRBJ1-1	.	TGTGCCAGCAGTTTGTCAGGGGGATGGGACACTGAAGCTTTCTTT	CASSLSGGWDTEAFF
TRBV7-9	TRBD2	TRBJ2-1	.	TGTGCCGGCAGCGCTTTGGGTAGCGGGAGGCGCGATGAGCAGTTCTTC	CAGSALGSGRRDEQFF
TRBV12-3/TRBV12-4	.	TRBJ1-5	few	TGTGCCAGCAGACCGACAGAGGGATTTCAGCCCCAGCATTTC	CASRPTEGFQPQHF
TRBV7-9	.	TRBJ2-2	.	TGTGCCAGCAGGGTCAGGGTTCACGGGGAGCTGTTTTTT	CASRVRVHGELFF
TRBV29-1	.	TRBJ2-1	many	TGCAGCGTTGTGGGGGTGGGTTCCTACAATGAGCAGTTCTTC	CSVVGVGSYNEQFF
TRBV5-1	.	TRBJ2-1	.	TGCGCCAGCAACTGGGAGGAGGGGAGTGAGCAGTTCTTC	CASNWEEGSEQFF
TRBV6-7	.	TRBJ1-5	.	TGTGGCAGCAGCCAAACAGGGCCGCTCAATCAGCCCCAGCATTTT	CGSSQTGPLNQPQHF
TRBV29-1	TRBD2	TRBJ2-5	once	TGCAGCGTTACGGGAGGGGAAACCCAGCACTTC	CSVTGGETQHF
TRBV29-1	.	TRBJ1-2	many	TGCAGCGTGGGGGGCACCTATGGCTACACCTTC	CSVGGTYGYTF
TRBV11-2	.	TRBJ2-3	.	TGTGCCGGCAGCCCGCTTCTGACGCAGTATTTT	CAGSPLLTQYF
TRBV30	.	TRBJ1-1	few	TGTGCCTGGAGCCTAACGATGGGCGCTGAAGCTTTCTTT	CAWSLTMGAEAFF
TRBV30	.	TRBJ1-2	.	TGTGCCTGGAGCATAGGGACAACCCAAGGCTATGGCTACACCTTC	CAWSIGTTQGYGYTF
TRBV7-8	TRBD2	TRBJ2-1	.	TGTGCCACCGGGAGGAAGGATGAGCAGTTCTTC	CATGRKDEQFF
TRBV29-1	TRBD2	TRBJ2-7	.	TGCAGCGTGGCGGGACTAGCGAGCACGATCTACGAGCAGTACTTC	CSVAGLASTIYEQYF
TRBV11-2	.	TRBJ2-1	.	TGTGTCAGCAGCTTTTGGGGGGCCTATGAGCAGTTCTTC	CVSSFWGAYEQFF
TRBV5-6	TRBD2	TRBJ2-7	few	TGTGCCAGCAGCCAGCCGGGACTAGCGGGAGACGAGCAGTACTTC	CASSQPGLAGDEQYF
TRBV24-1	.	TRBJ2-7	.	TGTGCCACCAGTGACCCAGACACCCAGCAGTACTTC	CATSDPDTQQYF